The 5 T cell receptor beta chains reported below all come from one sample, sequenced in a study of blood T cell repertoires in COVID-19. Assay used: immunoSEQ multiplex PCR; TCRdb lists only in-frame clones, some missing. The sample records some 380,000 clones, 81% being singletons. Sequenced sample: peripheral blood. All receptors come from a human donor with acute or convalescent COVID-19. The donor label of this sample is uncertain.

V gene TRBV3-1 (or the pseudogene TRBV3-2) combines with J gene TRBJ1-2; no clear D. The CDR3 is 15 amino acids. The V and J ends lost 4 bases and 1 base respectively, with 13 bases between them. CDR1 LGHDT and CDR2 YNNKEL come from the germline V gene (reference sequence). CDR3 nucleotides: TGTGCCAGCAGCCTAACTACACTCCATAACTATGGCTACACCTTC. Its protein is CASSLTTLHNYGYTF.

This clone was picked up a small number of times. The V call is TRBV5-1, the J call TRBJ1-5; no clear D. This CDR3 region has 13 residues. Trimming cost V 4 bases and J 5 bases, with 10 bases left between them. Germline loops: CDR1 SGHRS, CDR2 YFSETQ. The chain's CDR3 is CASSPGDHQPQHF. In nucleotides, the CDR3 is TGCGCCAGCAGCCCAGGCGATCATCAGCCCCAGCATTTT.

Comments on this clone: The sample holds other DNA sequences that translate to the same CDR3. This rearrangement joins TRBV7-9 to TRBJ1-2; no reliable D call. Germline lookup yields CDR1 SEHNR and CDR2 FQNEAQ (reference sequence). V was cut by 1 base and J by 4 bases, with 7 bases left in between. The CDR3 length is 13 residues. In DNA, the CDR3 is TGTGCCAGCAGCTTAGGTGATAGCTATGGCTACACCTTC. This translates into CASSLGDSYGYTF.

The rearrangement joins TRBV2 to TRBJ2-1, with a possible D match to TRBD2 (6 bases). Germline loops: CDR1 SNHLY, CDR2 FYNNEI. The CDR3 covers 14 residues. Trimming removed 5 bases from V and 0 bases from J, with 8 bases in between. CDR3 protein: CASSLAASYNEQFF. The CDR3 DNA follows: TGTGCCAGCAGTTTAGCGGCCTCCTACAATGAGCAGTTCTTC.

The count of this clone is one. The chain couples TRBV20-1 to TRBJ1-2; D gene unclear. The CDR3 contains 11 residues. CDR1 DFQATT and CDR2 SNEGSKA come from the germline V gene (reference sequence). Trimming took 3 bases from V and 0 from J, leaving 2 bases between them. The CDR3 protein is CSASSNYGYTF. The CDR3 bases are TGCAGTGCTAGCTCTAACTATGGCTACACCTTC.